The rows below give T cell receptor beta chains drawn from one sample of a study of cytomegalovirus exposure and HLA in healthy donors. The repertoire was sequenced with immunoSEQ multiplex PCR; TCRdb's copy has only in-frame clones and lacks some. The table lists approximately 150,000 clones, approximately 80% of them singletons, with about 5.6% in the top ten. The sample comprised PBMCs. The receptors derive from a man between 25 and 39 years old in good health and CMV-seropositive. CDR3s include the opening cysteine and the closing phenylalanine or tryptophan. The D gene is left open where the match is weak. A row's size may be missing; if present it is once, few, many or a size class.

TRBV19	TRBD1	-	TRBJ1-5	CASSIVPGTVNQPQHF	TGTGCCAGTAGTATAGTCCCGGGGACAGTAAATCAGCCCCAGCATTTT
TRBV19	TRBD2	-	TRBJ2-1	CASSILSGGYNEQFF	TGTGCCAGTAGTATCTTAAGCGGGGGGTACAATGAGCAGTTCTTC
TRBV10-3	TRBD2	few	TRBJ2-2	CAISESGGGTGELFF	TGTGCCATCAGTGAGAGTGGGGGGGGCACCGGGGAGCTGTTTTTT
TRBV9	-	-	TRBJ1-3	CASSVAGGATGNTIYF	TGTGCCAGCAGCGTAGCGGGGGGGGCAACTGGAAACACCATATATTTT
TRBV6-1	-	-	TRBJ2-7	CASRIGRGDSEQYF	TGTGCCAGCAGGATCGGCCGCGGGGATTCCGAGCAGTACTTC
TRBV7-2	TRBD1	-	TRBJ1-4	CASSWTTGVTNEKLFF	TGTGCCAGCAGCTGGACGACAGGGGTCACTAATGAAAAACTGTTTTTT
TRBV6-5	TRBD1	few	TRBJ1-2	CASRGTVYGYTF	TGTGCCAGCAGGGGGACAGTCTATGGCTACACCTTC
TRBV4-1	TRBD2	-	TRBJ2-7	CASSQAAGTTYEQYF	TGCGCCAGCAGCCAAGCAGCGGGAACCACCTACGAGCAGTACTTC
TRBV5-4	TRBD1	-	TRBJ1-6	CASSLNRGSSPLHF	TGTGCCAGCAGCTTAAACAGGGGAAGTTCACCCCTCCACTTT
TRBV6-6	TRBD1	-	TRBJ1-1	CASSYTGTVQAPAFF	TGTGCCAGCAGTTACACCGGGACAGTCCAGGCCCCGGCTTTCTTT
TRBV5-1	TRBD1	-	TRBJ2-1	CASSGGQGTYNEQFF	TGCGCCAGCAGCGGAGGACAGGGGACATACAATGAGCAGTTCTTC